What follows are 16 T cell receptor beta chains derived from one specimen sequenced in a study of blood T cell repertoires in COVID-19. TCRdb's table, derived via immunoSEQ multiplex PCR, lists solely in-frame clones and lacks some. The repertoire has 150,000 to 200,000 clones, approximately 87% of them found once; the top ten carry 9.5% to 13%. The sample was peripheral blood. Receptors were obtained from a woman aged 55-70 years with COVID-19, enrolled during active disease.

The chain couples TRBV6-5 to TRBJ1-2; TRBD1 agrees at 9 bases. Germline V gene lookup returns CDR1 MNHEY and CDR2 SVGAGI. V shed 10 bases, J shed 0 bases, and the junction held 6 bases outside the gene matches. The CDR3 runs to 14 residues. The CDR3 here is CATYRGPANYGYTF. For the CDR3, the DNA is TGTGCCACCTACAGGGGGCCGGCTAACTATGGCTACACCTTC.

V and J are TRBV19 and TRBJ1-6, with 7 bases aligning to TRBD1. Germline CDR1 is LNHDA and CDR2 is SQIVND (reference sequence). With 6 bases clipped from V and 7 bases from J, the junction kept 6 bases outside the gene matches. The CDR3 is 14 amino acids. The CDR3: CASRAGTANSPLHF. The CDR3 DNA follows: TGTGCCAGTAGGGCCGGGACAGCAAATTCACCCCTCCACTTT.

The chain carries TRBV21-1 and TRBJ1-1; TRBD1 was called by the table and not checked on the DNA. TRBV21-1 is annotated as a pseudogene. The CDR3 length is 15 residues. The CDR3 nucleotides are TGTGCCAGCAGCGGCTACAGGGGCGAGAACACTGAAGCTTTCTTT. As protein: CASSGYRGENTEAFF.

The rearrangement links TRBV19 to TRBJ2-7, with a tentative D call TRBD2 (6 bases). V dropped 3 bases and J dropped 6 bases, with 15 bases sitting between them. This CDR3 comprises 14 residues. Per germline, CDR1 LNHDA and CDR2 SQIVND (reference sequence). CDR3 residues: CASSMRREVVEQYF. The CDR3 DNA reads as TGTGCCAGTAGTATGAGAAGGGAGGTTGTCGAGCAGTACTTC.

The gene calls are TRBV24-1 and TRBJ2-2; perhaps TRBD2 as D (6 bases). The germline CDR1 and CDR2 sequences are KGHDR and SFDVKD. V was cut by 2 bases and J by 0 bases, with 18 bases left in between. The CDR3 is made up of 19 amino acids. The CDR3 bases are TGTGCCACCAGTGATTCACTAGCAATCCCACTCGCGAACACCGGGGAGCTGTTTTTT. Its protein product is CATSDSLAIPLANTGELFF.

Here the CDR3 reads CASSVGGGNNQPQHF. The CDR3 DNA reads TGTGCCAGCAGCGTAGGGGGAGGTAACAATCAGCCCCAGCATTTT. V usage is TRBV9 and J usage is TRBJ1-5; no clear D gene. The ends were cut back, 0 bases at V and 3 bases at J, with 10 bases in the middle. The CDR3 sequence is 15 residues long. Germline CDR1 reads SGDLS; CDR2 reads YYNGEE. Full variable domain (rest looked up from reference TRBV9 and TRBJ1-5): DSGVTQTPKHLITATGQRVTLRCSPRSGDLSVYWYQQSLDQGLQFLIQYYNGEERAKGNILERFSAQQFPDLHSELNLSSLELGDSALYFCASSVGGGNNQPQHFGDGTRLSIL.

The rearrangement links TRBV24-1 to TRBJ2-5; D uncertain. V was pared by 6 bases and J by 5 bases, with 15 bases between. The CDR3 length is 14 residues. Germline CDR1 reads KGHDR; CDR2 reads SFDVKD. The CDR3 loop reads CATSRSPIEETQYF. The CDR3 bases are TGTGCCACCAGTCGAAGTCCTATAGAGGAGACCCAGTACTTC.

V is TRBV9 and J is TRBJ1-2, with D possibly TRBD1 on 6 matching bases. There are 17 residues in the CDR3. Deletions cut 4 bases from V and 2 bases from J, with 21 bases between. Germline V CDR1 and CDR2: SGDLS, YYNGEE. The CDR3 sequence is CASSPRQVESYNYGYTF. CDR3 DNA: TGTGCCAGCAGCCCCCGACAGGTGGAAAGTTACAACTATGGCTACACCTTC.

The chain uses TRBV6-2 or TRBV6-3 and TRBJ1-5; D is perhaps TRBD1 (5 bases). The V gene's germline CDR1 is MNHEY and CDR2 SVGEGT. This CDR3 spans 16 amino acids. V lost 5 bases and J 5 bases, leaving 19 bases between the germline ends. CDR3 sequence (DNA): TGTGCCAGCAGTGACCCCCGACAGACGAGCGATCAGCCCCAGCATTTT. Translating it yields CASSDPRQTSDQPQHF.

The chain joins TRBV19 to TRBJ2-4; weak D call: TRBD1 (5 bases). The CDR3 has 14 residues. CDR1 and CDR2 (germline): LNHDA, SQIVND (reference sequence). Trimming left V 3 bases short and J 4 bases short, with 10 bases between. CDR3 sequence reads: CASSISQGKNIQYF. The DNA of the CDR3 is TGTGCCAGTAGTATCAGCCAGGGTAAAAACATTCAGTACTTC.

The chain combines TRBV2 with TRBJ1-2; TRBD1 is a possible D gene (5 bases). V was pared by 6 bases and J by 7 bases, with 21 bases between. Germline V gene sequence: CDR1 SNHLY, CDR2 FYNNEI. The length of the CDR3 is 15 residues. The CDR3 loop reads CASSNFMLGARGYTF. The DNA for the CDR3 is TGTGCCAGCAGCAACTTTATGCTTGGGGCTCGTGGCTACACCTTC.

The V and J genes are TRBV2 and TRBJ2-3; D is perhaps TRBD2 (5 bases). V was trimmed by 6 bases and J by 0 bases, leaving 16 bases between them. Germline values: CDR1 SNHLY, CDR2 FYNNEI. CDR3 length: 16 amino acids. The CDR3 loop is CASRAGDLTSTDTQYF. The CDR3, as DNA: TGTGCCAGCAGGGCGGGCGATCTAACTAGCACAGATACGCAGTATTTT.

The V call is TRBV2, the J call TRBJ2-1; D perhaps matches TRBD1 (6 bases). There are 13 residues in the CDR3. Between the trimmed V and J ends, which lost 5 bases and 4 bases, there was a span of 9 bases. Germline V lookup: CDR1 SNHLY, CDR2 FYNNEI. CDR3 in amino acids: CASSQTGYNEQFF. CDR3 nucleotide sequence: TGTGCCAGCAGTCAGACAGGTTACAATGAGCAGTTCTTC.

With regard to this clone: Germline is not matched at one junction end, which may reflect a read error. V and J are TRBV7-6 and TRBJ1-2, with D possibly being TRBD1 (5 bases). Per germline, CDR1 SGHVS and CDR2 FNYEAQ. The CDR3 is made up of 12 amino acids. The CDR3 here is CASRGTNYGYTF. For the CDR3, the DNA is TGTGCCAGCAGGGGGACTAACTATGGCTACACTTTC.

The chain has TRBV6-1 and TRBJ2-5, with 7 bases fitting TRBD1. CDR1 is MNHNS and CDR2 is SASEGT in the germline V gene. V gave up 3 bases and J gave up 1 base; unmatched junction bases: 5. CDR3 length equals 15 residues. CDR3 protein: CASSEQTGTQETQYF. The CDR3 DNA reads TGTGCCAGCAGTGAGCAGACAGGGACCCAAGAGACCCAGTACTTC.

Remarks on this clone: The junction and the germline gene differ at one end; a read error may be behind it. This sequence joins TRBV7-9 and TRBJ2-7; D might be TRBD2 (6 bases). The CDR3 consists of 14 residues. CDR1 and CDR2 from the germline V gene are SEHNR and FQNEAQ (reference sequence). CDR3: CASSLEGGAGWKYF. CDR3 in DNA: TGTGCCAGCAGTTTAGAAGGAGGGGCGGGTTGGAAGTACTTC. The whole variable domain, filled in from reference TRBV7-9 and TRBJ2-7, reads DTGVSQNPRHKITKRGQNVTFRCDPISEHNRLYWYRQTLGQGPEFLTYFQNEAQLEKSRLLSDRFSAERPKGSFSTLEIQRTEQGDSAMYLCASSLEGGAGWKYFGPGTRLTVT.